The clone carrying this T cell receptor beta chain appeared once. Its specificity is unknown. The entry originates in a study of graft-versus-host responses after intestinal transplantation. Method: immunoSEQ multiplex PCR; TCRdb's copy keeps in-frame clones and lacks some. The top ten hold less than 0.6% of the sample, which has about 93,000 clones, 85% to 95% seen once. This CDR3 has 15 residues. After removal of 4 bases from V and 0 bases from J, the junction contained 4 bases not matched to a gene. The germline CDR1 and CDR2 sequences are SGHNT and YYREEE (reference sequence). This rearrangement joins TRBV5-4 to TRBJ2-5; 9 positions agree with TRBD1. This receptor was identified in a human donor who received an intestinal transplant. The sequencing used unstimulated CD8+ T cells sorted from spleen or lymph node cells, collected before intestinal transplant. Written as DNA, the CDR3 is TGTGCCAGCAGCCGGACAGGGGACTACCAAGAGACCCAGTACTTC. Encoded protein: CASSRTGDYQETQYF.